What follows are 15 T cell receptor beta chains derived from one specimen sequenced in a study of T cell repertoires in ileal Crohn's disease. The table came from immunoSEQ multiplex PCR; TCRdb's copy has only in-frame clones and leaves some out. The sample lists about 7,000 clones, 70% occurring once. Material: ileal tissue. Receptors were obtained from an adult with Crohn's disease.

The chain recombines TRBV30 with TRBJ1-2; D gene uncertain. Trimming shortened V by 5 bases and J by 2 bases, and 15 bases separated the two germline ends. The V gene's germline CDR1 is GTSNPN and CDR2 SVGIG (reference sequence). The length of the CDR3 is 14 residues. Here the CDR3 DNA reads TGTGCCTGGGGACGCAGCCGGGGAAACTATGGCTACACCTTC. Translated: CAWGRSRGNYGYTF. Full variable domain (remainder filled in from reference TRBV30 and TRBJ1-2): SQTIHQWPATLVQPVGSPLSLECTVEGTSNPNLYWYRQAAGRGLQLLFYSVGIGQISSEVPQNLSASRPQDRQFILSSKKLLLSDSGFYLCAWGRSRGNYGYTFGSGTRLTVV.

The chain combines TRBV30 with TRBJ1-1; 7 nucleotides match TRBD1. The CDR3 spans 12 residues. V lost 5 bases to trimming and J lost 4 bases; unmatched junction nucleotides: 4. Germline CDR1 is GTSNPN and CDR2 is SVGIG (reference sequence). In DNA form, the CDR3 reads TGTGCCTGGGACGACAGGGTCACTGAAGCTTTCTTT. Amino acid sequence: CAWDDRVTEAFF.

The chain couples TRBV19 to TRBJ1-5, with no clear D. Germline loops: CDR1 LNHDA, CDR2 SQIVND (reference sequence). This CDR3 region has 13 residues. Deletions cut 5 bases from V and 3 bases from J, with 8 bases between. CDR3 protein: CASSPTANQPQHF. In DNA, the CDR3 is TGTGCCAGTAGTCCCACAGCCAATCAGCCCCAGCATTTT.

This clone showed up just a few times. The rearrangement joins TRBV5-6 to TRBJ1-1; D remains ambiguous. Trimming removed 0 bases at V and 0 bases at J, with 6 bases between. Germline CDR1 is SGHDT and CDR2 is YYEEEE. CDR3 length equals 14 residues. CDR3 in DNA: TGTGCCAGCAGCTTGGGACTCATGAACACTGAAGCTTTCTTT. This codes for CASSLGLMNTEAFF.

CDR3: CASSERGRDYGYTF. The CDR3 DNA follows: TGTGCCAGCAGTGAAAGGGGGCGCGACTATGGCTACACCTTC. The chain has TRBV2 and TRBJ1-2, with 7 nucleotides matching TRBD1. CDR1 and CDR2 from the germline V gene are SNHLY and FYNNEI. The V segment lost 2 bases and the J segment 3 bases; nucleotides outside the gene matches: 3. This CDR3 spans 14 amino acids.

The gene calls are TRBV7-2 and TRBJ2-7; D is possibly TRBD1 (5 bases). The CDR3 is made up of 14 amino acids. The V gene lost 5 bases and the J gene lost 9 bases, with 20 bases spanning the gap. Germline assignment: CDR1 SGHTA and CDR2 FQGNSA. Here the CDR3 reads CASSPLGAVGGQYF. In nucleotides, the CDR3 is TGTGCCAGCAGCCCCCTAGGGGCCGTCGGTGGGCAGTACTTC.

By proportion, this clone is medium-sized (0.01 to 0.1%). The rearrangement joins TRBV4-1 to TRBJ2-7; a weak D match, TRBD1 (5 bases). Per germline, CDR1 MGHRA and CDR2 YSYEKL. V was clipped by 3 bases and J by 3 bases, with 9 bases between them. The CDR3 loop spans 13 amino acids. CDR3 coding DNA: TGCGCCAGCAGCCATAAACAGGACTACGAGCAGTACTTC. As protein: CASSHKQDYEQYF.

This rearrangement joins TRBV28 to TRBJ1-2; 7 positions agree with TRBD1. CDR1 MDHEN and CDR2 SYDVKM come from the germline V gene. V shed 6 bases, J shed 6 bases, and the junction held 7 bases outside the gene matches. The CDR3 has 13 amino acids. The CDR3 region has the DNA TGTGCCAGCAGAACGACACAGGGGAATGGCTACACCTTC. Its protein is CASRTTQGNGYTF.

This clone was recorded only once. The chain combines TRBV29-1 with TRBJ1-4, with 8 bases matching TRBD1. J lost 7 bases, V lost 1 base, and 2 bases had no gene match. The CDR3 is 13 residues long. The germline V gene has CDR1 SQVTM and CDR2 ANQGSEA. CDR3 in amino acids: CSVEGQGIEKLFF. In DNA, the CDR3 is TGCAGCGTTGAAGGACAGGGGATTGAAAAACTGTTTTTT.

V gene TRBV18 combines with J gene TRBJ2-5; 8 bases match TRBD1. Losses at the gene ends were 2 bases for V and 5 bases for J; bases not matched to a gene: 16. Looked up from germline, CDR1 is KGHSH and CDR2 is LQKENI. This CDR3 has 18 residues. CDR3 in DNA: TGTGCCAGCTCACCAACCGGAGGGAGCAGGGGGCGTCTTGAGACCCAGTACTTC. This gives the protein CASSPTGGSRGRLETQYF.

V usage is TRBV7-3 and J usage is TRBJ2-3; 13 bases map to TRBD2. Unmatched junction bases numbered 2, after V lost 3 bases and J lost 2 bases. Germline V CDR1 and CDR2: SGHTA, FQGTGA. CDR3 size: 16 residues. The CDR3 here is CASSFTSGGATDTQYF. The CDR3 region has the DNA TGTGCCAGCAGCTTCACTAGCGGGGGGGCCACAGATACGCAGTATTTT. Supplemented by reference TRBV7-3 and TRBJ2-3, the full variable domain reads GAGVSQTPSNKVTEKGKYVELRCDPISGHTALYWYRQSLGQGPEFLIYFQGTGAADDSGLPNDRFFAVRPEGSVSTLKIQRTERGDSAVYLCASSFTSGGATDTQYFGPGTRLTVL.

The rearrangement uses TRBV7-8 and TRBJ1-6, with 7 bases fitting TRBD1. The V gene's germline CDR1 is SGHVS and CDR2 FQNEAQ. The CDR3 contains 15 residues. V was pared by 5 bases and J by 7 bases, with 8 bases of the junction left unmatched. The CDR3 nucleotides are TGTGCCAGCAGCCCGGGGACAGCACTAAATTCACCCCTCCACTTT. This translates into CASSPGTALNSPLHF.

The J gene is TRBJ1-2, the V gene TRBV27; D is possibly TRBD1 (5 bases). The CDR3 extends over 16 amino acids. Germline V gives CDR1 MNHEY, CDR2 SMNVEV (reference sequence). V was cut by 2 bases and J by 6 bases, with 19 bases left in between. CDR3 sequence (DNA): TGTGCCAGCAGTTTAGAAGGAGGGGTTAATAGAGATGGCTACACCTTC. Amino acid sequence: CASSLEGGVNRDGYTF.

This rearrangement joins TRBV15 to TRBJ1-2; no clear D gene. The CDR3 is made up of 17 amino acids. Germline CDR1 and CDR2: LNHNV and YYDKDF (reference sequence). V lost 0 bases to trimming and J lost 8 bases, with 22 bases between them. The CDR3 coding sequence is TGTGCCACCAGCAGAGATTTAATGGTTGGGCAGGCGAGCGGCTACACCTTC. It translates to CATSRDLMVGQASGYTF.

The J gene is TRBJ1-1, the V gene TRBV28; possible D gene TRBD1, 6 bases. The CDR3 has 12 residues. CDR1 and CDR2 from the germline V gene are MDHEN and SYDVKM. Between the trimmed V and J ends, which lost 5 bases and 5 bases, there was a span of 9 bases. The CDR3 DNA sequence: TGTGCCAGCAGTCGGACAGCAACTGAAGCTTTCTTT. The encoded protein is CASSRTATEAFF.